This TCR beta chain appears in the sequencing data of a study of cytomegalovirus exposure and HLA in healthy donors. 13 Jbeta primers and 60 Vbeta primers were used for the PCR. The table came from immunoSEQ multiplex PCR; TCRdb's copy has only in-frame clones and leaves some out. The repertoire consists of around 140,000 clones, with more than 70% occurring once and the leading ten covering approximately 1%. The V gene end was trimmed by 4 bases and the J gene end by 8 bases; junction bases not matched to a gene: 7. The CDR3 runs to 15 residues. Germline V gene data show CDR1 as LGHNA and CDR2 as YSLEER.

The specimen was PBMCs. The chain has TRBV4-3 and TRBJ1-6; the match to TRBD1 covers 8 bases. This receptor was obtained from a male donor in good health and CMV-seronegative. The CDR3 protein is CASSPMDRVDSPLHF. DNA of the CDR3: TGCGCCAGCAGCCCCATGGACAGGGTAGATTCACCCCTCCACTTT.